Below are 26 T cell receptor beta chains sequenced from a single sample in a study of blood T cells in healthy people across ages. A J-beta primer mix and a sample-barcoded 5' primer were used in a second PCR of about 7 to 11 cycles. Using its own MiXCR run on the 5' RACE reads, TCRdb lists one record per CDR3 protein. The sample carries 1.5 million to 2 million distinct CDR3 sequences, about 31% recorded once. Input material: blood. The origin of the receptors is a woman aged 25-40 years in good health.

CDR3 protein: CATLTGSYNSPLHF. The CDR3 DNA sequence: TGTGCCACCCTAACGGGGTCCTATAATTCACCCCTCCACTTT. This rearrangement joins TRBV7-2 to TRBJ1-6; D unresolved. V was trimmed by 10 bases and J by 1 base, leaving 11 bases between them. Germline V gene data show CDR1 as SGHTA and CDR2 as FQGNSA. The CDR3 extends over 14 amino acids.

The table lists this clonotype with many counts. The J gene is TRBJ2-7, the V gene TRBV7-7, with D possibly TRBD2 on 6 matching bases. The CDR3 covers 15 residues. Deletions cut 1 base from V and 1 base from J, with 11 bases between. Germline assignment: CDR1 SSHAT and CDR2 FNYEAQ (reference sequence). The CDR3 loop is CASSLGPGGSYEQYF. In DNA form, the CDR3 reads TGTGCCAGCAGCTTAGGCCCCGGGGGATCCTACGAGCAGTACTTC.

This clonotype was detected only a few times. V and J are TRBV5-1 and TRBJ1-2; D is unresolved. Germline CDR1 SGHRS, CDR2 YFSETQ. This CDR3 is 14 amino acids long. Trimming pared 4 bases from V and 8 bases from J, leaving 18 bases between. CDR3 residues: CASSPEGPTGGYTF. CDR3 nucleotide sequence: TGCGCCAGCAGCCCAGAAGGACCAACGGGGGGCTACACCTTC.

Turning to this clonotype: Germline and junction disagree at one end, which may indicate a read error. The chain links TRBV7-9 to TRBJ2-7; maybe TRBD2 (6 bases). The germline V gene encodes CDR1 SEHNR and CDR2 FQNEAQ (reference sequence). This CDR3 has 16 amino acids. DNA for the CDR3: TGTGTCAGCAGCTCCCCCCTTAGCGGAACGAGCTACGAGCAGTACTTC. Its translation: CVSSSPLSGTSYEQYF.

This rearrangement joins TRBV7-9 to TRBJ2-3; 14 positions match TRBD2. V lost 5 bases, J lost 5 bases, and 9 bases stayed unmatched. The germline V gene has CDR1 SEHNR and CDR2 FQNEAQ (reference sequence). The CDR3 has 17 residues. The CDR3 is CASSPDRGLAGVDTQYF. CDR3 nucleotide sequence: TGTGCCAGCAGCCCAGACAGGGGACTAGCGGGAGTAGATACGCAGTATTTT.

The V gene is TRBV24-1, the J gene TRBJ2-7; 12 nucleotides line up with TRBD1. This CDR3 has 15 residues. The germline CDR1 and CDR2 sequences are KGHDR and SFDVKD. J was trimmed by 7 bases and V by 1 base; bases with no gene match: 4. The CDR3: CATSDFGTGGEEQYF. The DNA for the CDR3 is TGTGCCACCAGTGATTTTGGGACAGGGGGCGAGGAGCAGTACTTC.

This rearrangement joins TRBV11-2 to TRBJ1-6, with no clear D. Trimming cost V 3 bases and J 5 bases, with 11 bases left between them. Germline V lookup: CDR1 SGHAT, CDR2 FQNNGV. The CDR3 totals 15 residues. Here the CDR3 DNA reads TGTGCCAGCAGCTTCGAGACGGGGAATAATTCACCCCTCCACTTT. Its translation is CASSFETGNNSPLHF. Looking up the rest from reference TRBV11-2 and TRBJ1-6 gives the full variable domain: EAGVAQSPRYKIIEKRQSVAFWCNPISGHATLYWYQQILGQGPKLLIQFQNNGVVDDSQLPKDRFSAERLKGVDSTLKIQPAKLEDSAVYLCASSFETGNNSPLHFGNGTRLTVT.

This clonotype has more than one count but fewer than ten. The rearrangement joins TRBV29-1 to TRBJ2-3; D uncertain. V shed 5 bases and J shed 0 bases, with 9 bases lying between them. Germline lookup yields CDR1 SQVTM and CDR2 ANQGSEA. CDR3 length: 13 residues. CDR3 coding DNA: TGCAGCGTTTTGAGTACTAGCACAGATACGCAGTATTTT. The encoded protein is CSVLSTSTDTQYF.

V and J are TRBV27 and TRBJ2-1; D remains unclear. The germline V and J ends were trimmed by 0 bases and 5 bases, with 8 bases remaining between them. The CDR3 covers 14 residues. CDR1 is MNHEY and CDR2 is SMNVEV in the germline V gene (reference sequence). Here the CDR3 reads CASSLSGPNNEQFF. CDR3 nucleotide sequence: TGTGCCAGCAGTTTATCTGGCCCCAACAATGAGCAGTTCTTC.

This clonotype was counted at least ten times. The rearrangement uses TRBV29-1 and TRBJ1-1, with D perhaps matching TRBD1 (6 bases). CDR3 length: 17 residues. CDR1 and CDR2 from the germline V gene are SQVTM and ANQGSEA. Trimming cost V 2 bases and J 4 bases, with 23 bases left between them. CDR3 DNA sequence: TGCAGCGTTGAACCGGTCGCCGGTCGGGGGCGCGGCACTGAAGCTTTCTTT. Protein: CSVEPVAGRGRGTEAFF.

This clonotype was counted a few times. The J gene is TRBJ2-5, the V gene TRBV4-2, with 8 bases aligning to TRBD2. CDR1 LGHNA and CDR2 YNFKEQ come from the germline V gene. Trimming cost V 0 bases and J 4 bases; bases outside gene matches: 7. The CDR3 covers 16 residues. CDR3 sequence reads: CASSQEAGGRIETQYF. The CDR3 DNA sequence: TGTGCCAGCAGCCAAGAAGCCGGCGGGAGGATAGAGACCCAGTACTTC.

The chain combines TRBV15 with TRBJ2-5, with 7 bases that match TRBD2. The CDR3 sequence is 13 residues long. J lost 4 bases, V lost 8 bases, and 7 bases had no gene match. Germline V gene lookup returns CDR1 LNHNV and CDR2 YYDKDF (reference sequence). This CDR3 reads CATGAAGRETQYF. The CDR3 DNA follows: TGTGCCACCGGGGCAGCGGGACGAGAGACCCAGTACTTC.

CDR3 sequence (DNA): TGCAGTGCGCGCGCAAGGGAGGTGATGCACTATGGCTACACCTTC. Protein product: CSARAREVMHYGYTF. This sequence joins TRBV20-1 and TRBJ1-2, with no clear D. Germline values: CDR1 DFQATT, CDR2 SNEGSKA (reference sequence). CDR3 length equals 15 residues. Trimming took off 6 bases at V and 3 bases at J, with 20 bases between the two ends.

This clonotype was observed at least ten times. DNA for the CDR3: TGCGCCAGCAGCGAGGGTACCCTAGGCGCAACTAATGAAAAACTGTTTTTT. Translation gives CASSEGTLGATNEKLFF. V gene TRBV4-1 combines with J gene TRBJ1-4, with D unresolved. V dropped 5 bases and J dropped 0 bases, with 16 bases sitting between them. Germline CDR1 and CDR2: MGHRA and YSYEKL. The CDR3 sequence is 17 residues long.

This clonotype was observed a handful of times. The CDR3 bases are TGCGCCAGCAGCCAGGCCCACTCCGGGGCGCTGAATGAGCAGTTCTTC. Its protein product is CASSQAHSGALNEQFF. This rearrangement joins TRBV4-1 to TRBJ2-1; D may match TRBD1 or TRBD2 (5 bases each). V lost 3 bases and J lost 7, with 19 bases in between. This CDR3 region has 16 residues. CDR1 and CDR2 from the germline V gene are MGHRA and YSYEKL.

The rearrangement links TRBV3-1 to TRBJ2-2; the D call may be TRBD1 or TRBD2 (6 bases each). The CDR3 is 16 amino acids. Looked up from germline, CDR1 is LGHDT and CDR2 is YNNKEL (reference sequence). Trimming pared 3 bases from V and 4 bases from J, leaving 15 bases between. The CDR3 loop is CASSQYRGRSTGELFF. CDR3 bases: TGTGCCAGCAGCCAGTATCGGGGGCGGAGCACCGGGGAGCTGTTTTTT.

This clonotype showed up just a few times. V usage is TRBV21-1 and J usage is TRBJ2-7; the table gives TRBD1 as D, unverified against the DNA. TRBV21-1 corresponds to a pseudogene. The CDR3 has 16 amino acids. CDR3 DNA sequence: TGTGCCAGCAGCAAAGCAGAGACAGGGGTGGTCTACGAGCAGTACTTC. Its translation is CASSKAETGVVYEQYF.

The CDR3 nucleotides read TGCGCCAGCAGCCAATCCCTAGCGGGAGTAAGTGTGAATGAGCAGTTCTTC. This translates into CASSQSLAGVSVNEQFF. The gene calls are TRBV4-1 and TRBJ2-1; 10 bases are shared with TRBD2. The CDR3 spans 17 residues. Germline CDR1 is MGHRA and CDR2 is YSYEKL. V gave up 2 bases and J gave up 7 bases; unmatched junction bases: 11.

The V gene is TRBV5-1, the J gene TRBJ1-2; no firm D call. Germline CDR1 and CDR2: SGHRS and YFSETQ. The CDR3 contains 15 residues. With 5 bases removed from V and 4 bases from J, the gap between germline ends came to 18 bases. Here the CDR3 reads CASSSETREVYGYTF. The CDR3 region has the DNA TGCGCCAGCAGTTCAGAGACTCGGGAGGTCTATGGCTACACCTTC.

This rearrangement joins TRBV7-2 to TRBJ2-3, with 12 bases aligning to TRBD2. Germline V gene lookup returns CDR1 SGHTA and CDR2 FQGNSA. The CDR3 contains 19 residues. V shed 2 bases and J 3 bases; nucleotides not matched to a gene: 12. The CDR3 bases are TGTGCCAGCAGCTTAACTAGCGGGAGGATCTCCATGAGAACAGATACGCAGTATTTT. This codes for CASSLTSGRISMRTDTQYF.

The rearrangement joins TRBV27 to TRBJ2-1, with 9 nucleotides matching TRBD1. The CDR3 spans 16 residues. The germline V gene has CDR1 MNHEY and CDR2 SMNVEV (reference sequence). V was pared by 7 bases and J by 7 bases, with 14 bases of the junction left unmatched. The CDR3 sequence: CASKSIPDRGLNEQFF. CDR3 nucleotides: TGTGCCAGCAAAAGTATCCCCGACAGGGGGTTAAATGAGCAGTTCTTC.

The chain links TRBV5-6 to TRBJ2-7; TRBD1 aligns across 11 bases. Near its end, the DNA agrees better with TRBJ2-5, so the J call may be wrong. The CDR3 has 16 residues. Germline V gene data show CDR1 as SGHDT and CDR2 as YYEEEE. DNA of the CDR3: TGTGCCAGCAGCTGGGGGACAGGGGGGCTGCCAGAGACCCAGTACTTC. It encodes CASSWGTGGLPETQYF.

About this clonotype itself: At one end, the junction sequence differs from germline, possibly due to a read error. The J gene is TRBJ2-7, the V gene TRBV27, with D possibly being TRBD2 (5 bases). Germline V gives CDR1 MNHEY, CDR2 SMNVEV (reference sequence). This CDR3 region has 14 residues. CDR3: CAGSFNGESYEQYF. Written as DNA, the CDR3 is TGTGCCGGCAGTTTCAATGGGGAGTCCTACGAGCAGTACTTC.

The V call is TRBV20-1, the J call TRBJ2-7; 12 bases line up with TRBD2. The CDR3 has 15 residues. CDR1 and CDR2 from the germline V gene are DFQATT and SNEGSKA (reference sequence). The trim removed 6 bases at V and 2 bases at J, leaving 8 bases unmatched. Here the CDR3 DNA reads TGCAGTGCCCCCCCACTAGCGGGGGGAACCTACGAGCAGTACTTC. This encodes CSAPPLAGGTYEQYF.

This clonotype was seen a few times. The J gene is TRBJ2-7, the V gene TRBV7-8; D remains unclear. This CDR3 is built from 15 residues. Trimming took off 7 bases at V and 6 bases at J, with 22 bases between the two ends. The germline CDR1 and CDR2 sequences are SGHVS and FQNEAQ. CDR3 bases: TGTGCCAGCACCCCTCAAGTCGAGTCACTACTCGAGCAGTACTTC. The encoded protein is CASTPQVESLLEQYF.

The chain recombines TRBV21-1 with TRBJ1-2. TRBV21-1 is a pseudogene. The CDR3 is 15 residues long. CDR3 region: CASSKNLAPTISYTF. CDR3 DNA sequence: TGTGCCAGCAGCAAAAATTTGGCACCGACTATTAGCTACACCTTC.